This entry is about one TCR beta chain. Its specificity is unknown. The time point denotes: newly diagnosed GD, antithyroid drugs for less than 3 months. RNA extracted from PBMCs served as the sequencing template. CDR3-region Arm-PCR and iRepertoire HTBI primers produced the TCR beta libraries. In the source study's methods: Analysis of the samples identified roughly 62 TRBV and 13 to 15 TRBJ segments. TCRdb processed the multiplex PCR reads anew with MiXCR; each CDR3 protein has one entry. The V and J calls come from TCRdb's annotation, not from the publication. The data contain hundreds of thousands of distinct CDR3 sequences, 15% of them singletons. This sample is drawn from a study of regulatory T cells in long-lasting Graves disease. General study results and limits: Favored usage of TRBV28, TRBJ1-2 and TRBJ2-5 was recorded in persistent disease. Relative to newly diagnosed Graves' patients, persistent ones had lower TCR diversity.

With 4 bases removed from V and 0 bases from J, the gap between germline ends came to 11 bases. The length of the CDR3 is 15 residues. Germline V CDR1 and CDR2: SGHVS, FQNEAQ. These data also formed part of another study, on T cells in Graves' hyperthyroidism and ophthalmopathy. In that study: Patients with uncontrolled infections, other autoimmune diseases, pregnancy or lactation were excluded.

This specimen consisted of peripheral blood mononuclear cells (PBMCs), obtained at new diagnosis, from a patient treated with antithyroid drugs. This receptor was identified in a woman aged 40 to 49 with Graves disease. This chain uses TRBV7-8 with TRBJ2-3; possible D gene TRBD2, 5 bases. As DNA, the CDR3 is TGTGCCAGCAGCTCCCTAGCAGCTAGCACAGATACGCAGTATTTT. It encodes CASSSLAASTDTQYF. The entire variable domain, with the rest obtained from reference TRBV7-8 and TRBJ2-3, is as follows: GAGVSQSPRYKVAKRGQDVALRCDPISGHVSLFWYQQALGQGPEFLTYFQNEAQLDKSGLPSDRFFAERPEGSVSTLKIQRTQQEDSAVYLCASSSLAASTDTQYFGPGTRLTVL.